The sample holds a few counts of the clone carrying this T cell receptor beta chain. Antigen unknown. With 3 bases clipped from V and 3 bases from J, the junction kept 8 bases outside the gene matches. Germline CDR1 LGHNA, CDR2 YNFKEQ. The CDR3 spans 16 residues. The source of the sample is a study of CD8 T cells in Susac syndrome. Study-wide findings and caveats: As the study acknowledged, the number of individuals in its TCR sequencing and HLA analysis was relatively small.

An amount of RNA that ranged from roughly 0.5 to 1 ug was reverse transcribed with random hexamers. TCRdb re-called the immunoSEQ multiplex PCR reads through MiXCR, storing one row per CDR3 protein. The sample includes 350,000 to 550,000 distinct CDR3 sequences, roughly 85% of them seen just once. Sequencing of TCR beta, carried out with a high-throughput approach, was applied to CD8+ and CD4+ T cells from the blood. Stable or active relapsing-remitting multiple sclerosis, untreated and meeting revised McDonald criteria, defined the controls. The clonotype comes from a human donor with multiple sclerosis. The J gene is TRBJ1-5, the V gene TRBV4-2; the match to TRBD1 covers 7 bases. Sequencing was carried out using CD8+ T cells from PBMCs. The CDR3 nucleotides are TGTGCCAGCAGCCAGGAGATGACAGGGATCAATCAGCCCCAGCATTTT. This translates into CASSQEMTGINQPQHF.